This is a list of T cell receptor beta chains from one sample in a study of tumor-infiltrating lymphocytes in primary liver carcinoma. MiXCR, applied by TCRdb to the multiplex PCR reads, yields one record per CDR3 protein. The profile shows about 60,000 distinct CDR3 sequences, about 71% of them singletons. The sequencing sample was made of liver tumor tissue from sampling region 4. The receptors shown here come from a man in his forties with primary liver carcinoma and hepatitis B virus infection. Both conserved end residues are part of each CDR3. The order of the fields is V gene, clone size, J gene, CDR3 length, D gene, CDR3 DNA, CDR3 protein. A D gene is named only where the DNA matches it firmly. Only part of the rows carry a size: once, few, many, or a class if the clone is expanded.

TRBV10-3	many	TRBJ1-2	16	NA	TGTGCCATCAGTGAGTCGTTCACCAGGGCCTCCTATGGCTACACCTTC	CAISESFTRASYGYTF
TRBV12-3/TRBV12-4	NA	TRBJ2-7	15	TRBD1	TGTGCCAGCACTTTAGGACAGGGGGCCAATTACGAGCGGTACTTC	CASTLGQGANYERYF
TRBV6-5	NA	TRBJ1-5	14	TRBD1	TGTGCCAGTAGCTGGGACAGGGACGATCTGCCCCAGCATTTT	CASSWDRDDLPQHF
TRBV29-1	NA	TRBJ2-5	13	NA	TGCAGCGTCCACAGTGGGACGGAAGAACCCCAGTATTTC	CSVHSGTEEPQYF
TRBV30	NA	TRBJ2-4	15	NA	TGTGCCTGGAGTAACCGGTGGGTAACCAAAAACATTCAGTACTTC	CAWSNRWVTKNIQYF
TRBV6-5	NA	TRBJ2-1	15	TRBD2	TGTGCCAGCGCCGGCGGGAGGCTTGGAGGCAATGAGGAGTTCTTC	CASAGGRLGGNEEFF
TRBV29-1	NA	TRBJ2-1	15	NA	TGCAGCGCTGATCTTTCTAAGGCCAATACCAATGAGCAGTTCTTC	CSADLSKANTNEQFF
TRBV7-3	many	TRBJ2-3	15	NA	TGTGCCAGCAGCGGCACTGGGGGGAGGACAGATACGCAGTATTTT	CASSGTGGRTDTQYF
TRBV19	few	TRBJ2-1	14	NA	TGTCCCAGTAGTTACGCGAGTAAGCTTGATGAGCAGTTCTTC	CPSSYASKLDEQFF
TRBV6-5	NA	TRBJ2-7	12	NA	TGTGCCATCCAGGACGGACGGAGCAAGCAGTACTTC	CAIQDGRSKQYF
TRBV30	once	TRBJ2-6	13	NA	TGTGCCTGGAGGGGCTCTGGGGTCAACGTCCTGACCTTC	CAWRGSGVNVLTF
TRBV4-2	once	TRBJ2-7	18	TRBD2	TGTACCATCAGTGGAAAACCGGGACTAGCTGGAGGGCCACACGAGCAGTACTTC	CTISGKPGLAGGPHEQYF
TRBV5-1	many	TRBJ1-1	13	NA	TGCGCCAGTGCTACGGGAGTGAACACTGAAGCTTTCTTT	CASATGVNTEAFF
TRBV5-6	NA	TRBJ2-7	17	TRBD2	TGTGCCAGCAGCTTGGGTGCTAGCGGGGTTTCCTCCTACAAGCTGTACTTC	CASSLGASGVSSYKLYF
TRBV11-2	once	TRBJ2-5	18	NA	TGTGCCAGCAGCTTAGATCCGTGGTCTACTGGGAGAGGAGAGGCCCAGTACTTC	CASSLDPWSTGRGEAQYF
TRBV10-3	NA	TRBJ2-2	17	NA	TGTGCCATCAGTGAGTTAGAAGCCGGGCCCGACACAGGGGAGCTGTTTTTT	CAISELEAGPDTGELFF
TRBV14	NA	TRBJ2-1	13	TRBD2	TGTGCCTCGGGACTAGCGGCTCGCAATGAGCAGTTCTTC	CASGLAARNEQFF
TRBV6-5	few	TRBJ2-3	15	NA	TGTGCCAGCAACCCAGGACTAACGGAAACAGATACGCAGTATTTT	CASNPGLTETDTQYF
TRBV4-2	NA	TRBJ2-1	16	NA	TGTGCCGGCACCCCACGCGGGGCTAGCTGGAACAATGAGCAGTTCTTC	CAGTPRGASWNNEQFF
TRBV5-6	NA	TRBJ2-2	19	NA	TGTGTCAGCAGCCCTTACCCTGGACGGGCCGTCACGAACACCGGGGAGCTGTTTTTT	CVSSPYPGRAVTNTGELFF
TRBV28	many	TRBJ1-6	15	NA	TGTGCCAGCAGTACAGGGCCCTCCTATAATTCACCCCTCCACTTT	CASSTGPSYNSPLHF
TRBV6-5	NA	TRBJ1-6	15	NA	TGTGCCAGCAGTTACACGACAGCGGATAATTCGCCCCTCCACTTT	CASSYTTADNSPLHF
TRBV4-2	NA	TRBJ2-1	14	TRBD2	TGTGCCAGTACCACGTCTAGCGGGATCAATGAGCAACTCTTC	CASTTSSGINEQLF
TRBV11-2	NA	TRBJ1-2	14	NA	TGTGCTAGCAGGTTATACGAATGGCCGGGCGGCTACACCTTC	CASRLYEWPGGYTF
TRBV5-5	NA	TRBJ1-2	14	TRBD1	TGTGCCAGCAGCCCTGGACAGGCCCAGTATGGTTACACCTTC	CASSPGQAQYGYTF
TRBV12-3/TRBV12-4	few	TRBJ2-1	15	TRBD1	TGTGCCAGCAGTTTGGGACAGGGAGATGTCAATGAGCAGTTCTTC	CASSLGQGDVNEQFF
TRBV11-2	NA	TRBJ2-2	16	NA	TGTGCCAGCAGCCCCCAGACAGTTACGAACACCGGGGAGCTGTTTTTT	CASSPQTVTNTGELFF
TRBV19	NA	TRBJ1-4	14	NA	TGTGCCAGCTACCATTCCGGCTCTAATGAAAAACTGTTTTTT	CASYHSGSNEKLFF
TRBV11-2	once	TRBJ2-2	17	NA	TGTGCCATCATCTTAGCATTAGGAGGGGCGAAGACCGGGGAGCTGTTCTTT	CAIILALGGAKTGELFF
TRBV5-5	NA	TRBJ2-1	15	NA	TGTGCCAACAGCTTGATTCCCAGACGGTACAATGAGCAGTTCTTC	CANSLIPRRYNEQFF
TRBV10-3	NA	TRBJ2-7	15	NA	TGTGCCATCAGTTTCAGTAGTAGCGACTCCTACGAACAGTACTTC	CAISFSSSDSYEQYF
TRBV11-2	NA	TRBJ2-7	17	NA	TGTGCCAGCAGCTTAGACTTCGGGACACCCAGCTACTACGAGCACTACTTC	CASSLDFGTPSYYEHYF
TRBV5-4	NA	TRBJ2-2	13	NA	TGTGCCAGCAGGGGGATGGGGACCGAGGAGCTGTTATTT	CASRGMGTEELLF
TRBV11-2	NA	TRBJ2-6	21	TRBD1	TGTGCCAGCATCATGGTGGGAGACAGGGGCATTTCTCTCTCTGGGGCCAACGTCCTGACTTTC	CASIMVGDRGISLSGANVLTF
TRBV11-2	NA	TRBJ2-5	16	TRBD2	TGTATCAGCAGCCAAAGCCCTGGCGGGGGGAAAGAGACCCAGTACTTC	CISSQSPGGGKETQYF
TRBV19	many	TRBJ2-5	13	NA	TGTGCCAGTAGTATAATGAGCCAAGAGACCCAGTACTTC	CASSIMSQETQYF
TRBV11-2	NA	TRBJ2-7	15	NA	TGTGCCAGCAACTTAGAGCCTGGGATCTCTGGCGAGCAGTACTTT	CASNLEPGISGEQYF
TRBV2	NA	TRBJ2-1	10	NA	TGTGCCCCTGCCGGGAATGAGCAGTTCTTC	CAPAGNEQFF
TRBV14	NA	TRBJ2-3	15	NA	TGTGCCAGCAGCCATTACGGGAAGGTACCAGATACGCATTATTTT	CASSHYGKVPDTHYF
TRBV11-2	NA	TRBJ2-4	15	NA	TGTGCCAGCACCACTTCGGCAGTAGCCATAAACATTCAGTACTTC	CASTTSAVAINIQYF
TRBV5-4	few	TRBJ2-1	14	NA	TGTGCCAGCAGCTCCGCTGGGACCTACAATGAGCAATTCTTC	CASSSAGTYNEQFF
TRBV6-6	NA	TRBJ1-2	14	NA	TGTGCCAGCAGAGAACCGGACAACTTCTATGGCTACACCTTC	CASREPDNFYGYTF
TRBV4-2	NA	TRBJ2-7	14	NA	TGTGCCAGCATCCAAGGTAGGGGGGGAGGCGAGCAGTACTTC	CASIQGRGGGEQYF
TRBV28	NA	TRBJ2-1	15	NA	TGTGCCAGCAGTTTAATAGCTGGCGGCTACAACGAGCAGCTCTTC	CASSLIAGGYNEQLF
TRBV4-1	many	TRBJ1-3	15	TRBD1	TGCGCCAGCAGTCCTACAGGGGGTACTGGAAACACCATATATTTT	CASSPTGGTGNTIYF
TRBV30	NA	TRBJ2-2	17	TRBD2	TGTGCCCGGAGTGTACGAACTAGCGGTCCGAACACCGGGGAGCTGCTTTTT	CARSVRTSGPNTGELLF
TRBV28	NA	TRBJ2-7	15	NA	TGTGCCAGCAAGGGGCATATTGACAGAACCTACGAGCAGTACTTC	CASKGHIDRTYEQYF
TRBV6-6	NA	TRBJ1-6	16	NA	TGTGCCAGCAGTTACTCATCCGGCACCTATAATTCACCCCTCTACTTT	CASSYSSGTYNSPLYF
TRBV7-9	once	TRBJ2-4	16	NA	TGTGCCGGCAGCCCTACTAGTGGTGTAGCCAAAAACATTCAGTACTTC	CAGSPTSGVAKNIQYF
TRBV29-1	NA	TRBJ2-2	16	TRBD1	TGTAGCGTTGGTCGCCGGGACAGGGAAAACACCTGGGAGCTGTTTTTT	CSVGRRDRENTWELFF
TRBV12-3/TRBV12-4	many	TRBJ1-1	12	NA	TGTGCCAGCAGCAGGAGAAACACTGAAGCTTTCTTT	CASSRRNTEAFF
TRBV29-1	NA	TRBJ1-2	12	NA	TGCAGCGTTAGACTCAACTACGCTGGCTACAACTTC	CSVRLNYAGYNF